This record looks at one T cell receptor (beta chain) sequence and its context. This clone has just one count. The antigen this receptor binds is unknown. No base quality information exists; no much larger clone differs at one position. This sample was taken from a study of T cell responses to AZD1222 COVID-19 vaccine (dated by TCRdb to about 2021). Concerning the study at large: AZD1222 recipients with second doses at about 4 weeks or about 12 weeks were pooled, because spike-specific TCR depth and breadth did not differ between schedules. TCR sequencing was performed for roughly 250 trial participants, of whom about 200 were given two doses of AZD1222 and some 25 were given two doses of MenACWY control vaccine. Trial participants were enrolled by age into subgroups of 18-55, 56-69 and 70-plus years, and 148, 28 and 57 TCR-sequenced participants, respectively, were included in these subgroups. Study-wide conclusions, independent of this receptor: Conclusions about previously exposed vaccinees are limited, since just a handful of AZD1222 recipients were seropositive for SARS-CoV-2 at baseline. Epitopes outside the regions mutated in the B.1.351 and B.1.1.7 variants were reportedly recognized by nearly half of the unique spike-specific TCRs. A significant rise in spike-specific TCR breadth and depth was observed after two AZD1222 doses relative to day 0 and relative to MenACWY recipients. Participants were mostly white British and included more females than males, and it was suggested by the authors that clonal diversity may have been underestimated. In the small 56-69-year group, the increase in depth fell short of significance, most likely because of low power. The vaccine-associated CD4 TCRs covered the entire spike protein, and the dominant responses fell in regions 160-218 and 743-854. Because no day 14 peak-response samples were available, the repertoires could be characterized only after the peak T cell response.

Spanning cysteine to phenylalanine, the CDR3 consists of 12 amino acids. Just CDR3 DNA is preserved here, 36 bases in frame from base 1. CDR1 and CDR2 are drawn from the germline V gene: KGHDR, SFDVKD. V lost 5 bases and J lost 0 bases; the stretch between them is 2 bases long. The CDR3 regions of human TCRbeta chains were subjected to immunosequencing. In the authors' own workflow: TCRs in the repertoires were matched against a reference library of SARS-CoV-2-specific TCRs that had been generated with the MIRA antigen-specificity platform. Breadth was defined as the fraction of unique TCRs that were SARS-CoV-2-associated. Depth was defined as the fraction of total T cells that were SARS-CoV-2-associated. Using the MIRA data, each spike-specific TCR was assigned both to the spike region to which the TCR was reactive and to a CD4 or CD8 class. Log10-transformed breadth and depth values were compared by one-way ANOVA with Sidak's multiple comparisons tests. Here the immuneACCESS table is served through TCRdb, limited to in-frame sequences with V and J called. Missing clones are a known gap in these copies; in checked studies unresolved V genes cover under half, and the rest lacks a known reason. That table supplies the V and J calls and clone size; D and trimming were determined from the DNA. The sample contains 180,000 or so clones, about 95% of them found a single time. The ten largest account for approximately 0.69% of the sample.

Read against the paper, the sample's time point label means: baseline before first vaccination. The vaccinee samples were drawn from two UK trials, COV001 and COV002, one of which was a single-blind randomized controlled phase 2/3 trial testing AZD1222 (ChAdOx1 nCoV-19) in healthy adults. Trial participant PBMC samples were collected at day 0 and day 28 after the second dose for TCRbeta chain sequencing. The TCR was taken from an adult in good health. Source: peripheral blood, taken on day 0 of AZD1222 vaccination. This receptor chain uses TRBV24-1 and TRBJ2-3, with an unclear D gene assignment. CDR3 region: CATSASTDTQYF. The bases read TGTGCCACCAGTGCCAGCACAGATACGCAGTATTTT.